These 32 T cell receptor beta chains came from one sample sequenced in a study of blood T cells in healthy people across ages. A second PCR of 7 to 11 cycles used a sample-barcoded 5' primer and a J-beta primer mix. TCRdb re-derived calls from the 5' RACE reads in MiXCR, one entry per CDR3 protein. The profile covers approximately 830,000 distinct CDR3 sequences, with roughly 60% appearing a single time and around a quarter taken by the ten largest. The sample comprised blood. These TCRs come from a man aged 25 to 45 in good health.

Only a few counts were recorded for this clonotype. J is TRBJ2-3 and V is TRBV5-1; no reliable D call. Per the germline V gene, CDR1 is SGHRS and CDR2 is YFSETQ. The V end was cut by 4 bases, the J end by 0 bases, with 12 bases between. The CDR3 contains 15 residues. Here the CDR3 reads CASSGPGHSTDTQYF. The CDR3 region has the DNA TGCGCCAGCAGCGGACCGGGCCATAGCACAGATACGCAGTATTTT.

The chain couples TRBV7-2 to TRBJ1-4; maybe TRBD1 (5 bases). V dropped 5 bases and J dropped 7 bases, with 23 bases sitting between them. Germline assignment: CDR1 SGHTA and CDR2 FQGNSA. The CDR3 runs to 17 residues. CDR3 nucleotides: TGTGCCAGCAGCCCCGGGAAGTGGGGGGTCCCAGTTGAAAAACTGTTTTTT. Its protein product is CASSPGKWGVPVEKLFF.

In its sample, this clonotype was seen a few times. This chain joins TRBV12-3 or TRBV12-4 and TRBJ2-3; tentatively, D is TRBD1 (6 bases). CDR3 length: 14 residues. With 5 bases removed from V and 2 bases from J, the gap between germline ends came to 11 bases. The CDR3 DNA reads TGTGCCAGCAGTGTGGACAGCAACACAGATACGCAGTATTTT. Translation gives CASSVDSNTDTQYF.

The chain is built from TRBV30 and TRBJ2-2; D remains ambiguous. The CDR3 has 14 amino acids. The germline CDR1 and CDR2 sequences are GTSNPN and SVGIG (reference sequence). The CDR3 reads CARKGGSNTGELFF. CDR3 nucleotides: TGTGCTCGAAAAGGCGGCTCGAACACCGGGGAGCTGTTTTTT.

CDR3 in DNA: TGTGCCAGCAGTTGGGGACAGGTTAATGAAAAACTGTTTTTT. As protein: CASSWGQVNEKLFF. This sequence joins TRBV12-3 or TRBV12-4 and TRBJ1-4; 8 bases are a match to TRBD1. The CDR3 is made up of 14 amino acids. With 4 bases clipped from V and 4 bases from J, the junction kept 2 bases outside the gene matches.

This rearrangement joins TRBV7-3 to TRBJ2-5; 9 bases match TRBD1. V was clipped by 2 bases and J by 3 bases; unmatched bases: 4. This CDR3 spans 15 amino acids. Per germline, CDR1 SGHTA and CDR2 FQGTGA. CDR3 residues: CASSLDRGGKETQYF. Here the CDR3 DNA reads TGTGCCAGCAGCTTAGACAGGGGGGGCAAAGAGACCCAGTACTTC.

The chain carries TRBV20-1 and TRBJ2-7; 11 bases match TRBD1. The J segment lost 0 bases and the V segment lost 0 bases, leaving 1 base of the junction unmatched. The CDR3 extends over 15 amino acids. Germline V gene lookup returns CDR1 DFQATT and CDR2 SNEGSKA (reference sequence). CDR3 sequence: CSARDGQGASYEQYF. In DNA, the CDR3 is TGCAGTGCTAGAGATGGACAGGGGGCCTCCTACGAGCAGTACTTC.

The rearrangement uses TRBV18 and TRBJ1-2; 7 positions match TRBD1. Trimming cost V 6 bases and J 4 bases; bases outside gene matches: 11. Germline V gene lookup returns CDR1 KGHSH and CDR2 LQKENI. There are 15 residues in the CDR3. The CDR3 sequence is CASSPGQHKTYGYTF. CDR3 sequence (DNA): TGTGCCAGCTCGCCGGGACAGCACAAGACCTATGGCTACACCTTC.

This chain connects TRBV4-1 to TRBJ2-5; 9 positions agree with TRBD1. The CDR3 is 14 amino acids. CDR1 is MGHRA and CDR2 is YSYEKL in the germline V gene. V lost 0 bases and J lost 7; bases outside the gene matches: 3. The CDR3 sequence: CASSQEDRGVTQYF. In DNA form, the CDR3 reads TGCGCCAGCAGCCAAGAAGACAGGGGGGTGACCCAGTACTTC.

For this clonotype: A junction end diverges from the germline sequence, so it may reflect a read error. The rearrangement links TRBV6-5 to TRBJ2-6; TRBD1 might be the D (5 bases). This CDR3 comprises 18 residues. Germline V CDR1 and CDR2: MNHEY, SVGAGI. CDR3 in amino acids: CASSYSGGSTSGASVLTF. In DNA, the CDR3 is TGTGCCAGCAGTTACTCGGGTGGCAGCACCTCTGGGGCCAGCGTCCTGACTTTC.

The chain has TRBV29-1 and TRBJ2-5; 8 nucleotides line up with TRBD1. Losses at the gene ends were 8 bases for V and 4 bases for J; bases not matched to a gene: 6. Germline CDR1 and CDR2: SQVTM and ANQGSEA. CDR3 size: 12 residues. The CDR3 nucleotides read TGCAGCTACGGACAGGGAAGAGAGACCCAGTACTTC. Amino acids: CSYGQGRETQYF.

This chain links TRBV7-9 with TRBJ2-3, with D hard to call. The germline V gene has CDR1 SEHNR and CDR2 FQNEAQ (reference sequence). This CDR3 region has 11 residues. Trimming stripped 4 bases from V and 9 bases from J, with 8 bases between. The CDR3 protein is CASSSLLTQYF. DNA for the CDR3: TGTGCCAGCAGCTCCCTATTAACGCAGTATTTT. The entire variable domain, with the rest obtained from reference TRBV7-9 and TRBJ2-3, is as follows: DTGVSQNPRHKITKRGQNVTFRCDPISEHNRLYWYRQTLGQGPEFLTYFQNEAQLEKSRLLSDRFSAERPKGSFSTLEIQRTEQGDSAMYLCASSSLLTQYFGPGTRLTVL.

The rearrangement links TRBV11-3 to TRBJ2-3, with TRBD1 matching 7 bases. The CDR3 length is 13 residues. CDR1 and CDR2 (germline): SGHNT, YENEEA. The trim removed 3 bases at V and 4 bases at J, leaving 1 base unmatched. CDR3 loop: CASSFGQADTQYF. CDR3 DNA sequence: TGTGCCAGCAGCTTCGGACAGGCAGATACGCAGTATTTT.

V and J are TRBV12-3 or TRBV12-4 and TRBJ1-4; D is undetermined. Deletions cut 4 bases from V and 0 bases from J, with 6 bases between. The CDR3 sequence is 14 residues long. The CDR3 here is CASSSYATNEKLFF. Written as DNA, the CDR3 is TGTGCCAGCAGTTCGTATGCAACTAATGAAAAACTGTTTTTT.

The V and J genes are TRBV7-8 and TRBJ2-1, with 16 bases that match TRBD2. V lost 5 bases and J lost 7; bases outside the gene matches: 8. Germline-derived CDR1 and CDR2 are SGHVS and FQNEAQ. The CDR3 spans 17 residues. CDR3 loop: CASSLGTSGGAWNEQFF. CDR3 bases: TGTGCCAGCAGCCTCGGGACTAGCGGGGGGGCTTGGAATGAGCAGTTCTTC.

The chain recombines TRBV7-2 with TRBJ2-1; D is undetermined. This CDR3 region has 15 residues. Trimming left V 1 base short and J 0 bases short, with 7 bases between. Germline V gene sequence: CDR1 SGHTA, CDR2 FQGNSA. This CDR3 reads CASSLVLTSYNEQFF. CDR3 nucleotide sequence: TGTGCCAGCAGCTTAGTGCTCACCTCCTACAATGAGCAGTTCTTC.

The V gene is TRBV4-2, the J gene TRBJ2-1; a possible D gene is TRBD2 (6 bases). In germline, CDR1 is LGHNA, CDR2 YNFKEQ. CDR3 size: 16 residues. V lost 0 bases and J 8 bases, leaving 17 bases between the germline ends. The CDR3 spells CASSQDERRGSDEQFF. The CDR3 nucleotides are TGTGCCAGCAGCCAAGATGAGCGGAGGGGCTCAGATGAGCAGTTCTTC.

The CDR3, as DNA: TGCAGTGCTAGAGAGGGGGCAGGGGCGTACGAGCAGTACTTC. This codes for CSAREGAGAYEQYF. The chain employs TRBV20-1 and TRBJ2-7; D is possibly TRBD1 (6 bases). The CDR3 runs 14 residues. Germline CDR1 is DFQATT and CDR2 is SNEGSKA (reference sequence). V was cut by 0 bases and J by 4 bases, with 13 bases left in between.

The rearrangement uses TRBV6-5 and TRBJ2-7; 9 positions match TRBD1. V lost 0 bases to trimming and J lost 0 bases; unmatched junction nucleotides: 0. Germline V gives CDR1 MNHEY, CDR2 SVGAGI. This CDR3 spans 15 amino acids. CDR3 sequence: CASSYSGQGSYEQYF. CDR3 coding DNA: TGTGCCAGCAGTTACTCGGGACAGGGCTCCTACGAGCAGTACTTC.

The chain uses TRBV29-1 and TRBJ1-2; D remains ambiguous. Germline V CDR1 and CDR2: SQVTM, ANQGSEA. V lost 4 bases and J lost 6, with 12 bases in between. The CDR3 is 12 residues long. The CDR3 region is CSVAKTVDGYTF. CDR3 sequence (DNA): TGCAGCGTTGCGAAGACGGTGGATGGCTACACCTTC.

The V gene is TRBV20-1, the J gene TRBJ2-5; TRBD1 matches at 7 bases. With 3 bases clipped from V and 2 bases from J, the junction kept 15 bases outside the gene matches. The germline CDR1 and CDR2 sequences are DFQATT and SNEGSKA (reference sequence). The CDR3 loop spans 17 amino acids. CDR3 in amino acids: CSARPMPGQNLQETQYF. The DNA for the CDR3 is TGCAGTGCTAGGCCTATGCCGGGACAGAACTTGCAAGAGACCCAGTACTTC.

This clonotype was counted at least ten times. The chain combines TRBV12-3 or TRBV12-4 with TRBJ1-6, with 9 bases that match TRBD1. CDR3 length: 14 residues. V lost 5 bases to trimming and J lost 10 bases; unmatched junction nucleotides: 6. In DNA, the CDR3 is TGTGCCAGCAGTGAGGACAGGGGTGAATCACCCCTCCACTTT. Translation gives CASSEDRGESPLHF.

This chain joins TRBV28 and TRBJ2-4; 13 nucleotides agree with TRBD2. V lost 4 bases to trimming and J lost 0 bases; unmatched junction nucleotides: 9. There are 19 residues in the CDR3. The germline V gene has CDR1 MDHEN and CDR2 SYDVKM. CDR3 in DNA: TGTGCCAGCAGTTCACCGACTAGCGGGGGGCACATAGCCAAAAACATTCAGTACTTC. Its protein is CASSSPTSGGHIAKNIQYF.

The V and J genes are TRBV29-1 and TRBJ2-3, with D hard to call. Trimming stripped 1 base from V and 0 bases from J, with 2 bases between. The CDR3 totals 12 residues. CDR1 is SQVTM and CDR2 is ANQGSEA in the germline V gene. The CDR3 nucleotides read TGCAGCGTTGAAGTTAGCACAGATACGCAGTATTTT. The encoded protein is CSVEVSTDTQYF.

The gene calls are TRBV20-1 and TRBJ2-6; possibly TRBD1 or TRBD2 for D (5 bases each). From germline, CDR1 is DFQATT and CDR2 SNEGSKA (reference sequence). This CDR3 has 16 amino acids. V lost 2 bases to trimming and J lost 0 bases, with 11 bases between them. The chain's CDR3 is CSARSGTTSGANVLTF. The CDR3 DNA reads TGCAGTGCTAGATCCGGGACCACCTCTGGGGCCAACGTCCTGACTTTC.

The chain links TRBV7-3 to TRBJ2-1, with TRBD1 matching 10 bases. Germline CDR1 and CDR2: SGHTA and FQGTGA. The CDR3 loop spans 19 amino acids. With 4 bases clipped from V and 7 bases from J, the junction kept 19 bases outside the gene matches. The CDR3 loop reads CASSSMGSSGQGLRNEQFF. The DNA of the CDR3 is TGTGCCAGCAGCTCTATGGGATCCTCGGGACAGGGGTTAAGGAATGAGCAGTTCTTC.

The chain recombines TRBV27 with TRBJ2-5, with D possibly TRBD1 on 6 matching bases. The DNA matches TRBJ2-4 better at its end, which makes the J call doubtful. The CDR3 covers 14 residues. Germline V gene lookup returns CDR1 MNHEY and CDR2 SMNVEV (reference sequence). The CDR3 nucleotides are TGTGCCAGCAGTTTAAGGGGGATTTCGAACATTCAGTACTTC. Translation: CASSLRGISNIQYF.

Only one count was recorded for this clonotype. The chain combines TRBV10-3 with TRBJ2-1; 11 bases match TRBD2. The length of the CDR3 is 16 residues. Trimming at V came to 6 bases and at J to 2 bases, leaving 6 bases not matched to a gene. The germline gives CDR1 ENHRY, CDR2 SYGVKD. CDR3 sequence reads: CAIRTSSGGTYNEQFF. The CDR3 bases are TGTGCCATCAGAACCTCTAGCGGGGGGACCTACAATGAGCAGTTCTTC.

The chain is built from TRBV5-4 and TRBJ2-7, with no clear D. V shed 1 base and J shed 6 bases, with 8 bases lying between them. The CDR3 covers 12 residues. From germline, CDR1 is SGHNT and CDR2 YYREEE (reference sequence). In DNA form, the CDR3 reads TGTGCCAGCAGCTTGCACGGCTGCGAGCAGTACTTC. Its protein product is CASSLHGCEQYF.

In this sample, this clonotype turned up a few times. This chain uses TRBV18 with TRBJ2-6; the match to TRBD1 covers 7 bases. Trimming at V came to 3 bases and at J to 0 bases, leaving 11 bases not matched to a gene. In germline, CDR1 is KGHSH, CDR2 LQKENI. The CDR3 has 19 residues. CDR3 in amino acids: CASSPGTASTRSGANVLTF. The CDR3 region has the DNA TGTGCCAGCTCACCGGGGACAGCTTCAACACGCTCTGGGGCCAACGTCCTGACTTTC. Full variable domain (rest looked up from reference TRBV18 and TRBJ2-6): NAGVMQNPRHLVRRRGQEARLRCSPMKGHSHVYWYRQLPEEGLKFMVYLQKENIIDESGMPKERFSAEFPKEGPSILRIQQVVRGDSAAYFCASSPGTASTRSGANVLTFGAGSRLTVL.

This clonotype was picked up one time. The chain is built from TRBV11-2 and TRBJ2-4; D is undetermined. CDR3 length equals 11 residues. V lost 5 bases to trimming and J lost 14 bases, with 13 bases between them. Germline V CDR1 and CDR2: SGHAT, FQNNGV. DNA for the CDR3: TGTGCCAGCAGCCTCCAAGGGCAGAAGTACTTC. Protein: CASSLQGQKYF.

The rearrangement links TRBV20-1 to TRBJ2-5; either TRBD1 or TRBD2 may fit D (7 bases each). Germline V gene data show CDR1 as DFQATT and CDR2 as SNEGSKA (reference sequence). The CDR3 consists of 13 residues. Trimming left V 6 bases short and J 11 bases short, with 22 bases between. The chain's CDR3 is CSARQGGAGEQYF. The CDR3 bases are TGCAGTGCCAGACAGGGAGGTGCGGGGGAGCAGTACTTC.